These 12 T cell receptor beta chains originate from one sample sequenced in a study of CXCR3-negative and CXCR3-positive naive CD8 T cells. General study points: Naive CXCR3-positive cells had TRB CDR3s more hydrophobic than those of CXCR3-negative naive cells.

The antigens for these receptors are not known. UMI labels and 5' RACE were used to prepare the TRB cDNA libraries. Reanalyzing the 5' RACE reads, TCRdb keeps one entry per CDR3 protein, without DNA. The table for this sample gives some 140,000 distinct CDR3 sequences. Sequencing input: naive CXCR3+ CD8+ T cells from blood. As to subset: CD45RO-CCR7+CD27+CD95- naive CD8+ T cells expressing CXCR3 (TNR3+). The receptor source for this set is a human donor in good health. Some clones in this sample may be carry-over from other donors' samples.

The chain recombines TRBV12-3 or TRBV12-4 with TRBJ1-2; the TCRdb D gene call, TRBD1, has no DNA to confirm it. The CDR3 length is 14 residues. The CDR3: CASSEGRRDDGYTF.

The CDR3 spells CSARAQENYGYTF. The genes are TRBV20-1 and TRBJ1-2; TCRdb's assignment of TRBD1 cannot be checked, as there is no DNA. The germline gives CDR1 DFQATT, CDR2 SNEGSKA (reference sequence). CDR3 length: 13 amino acids.

This chain connects TRBV30 to TRBJ1-1. Germline lookup yields CDR1 GTSNPN and CDR2 SVGIG (reference sequence). The CDR3 sequence is 13 residues long. CDR3 region: CAWSVEGATEAFF.

The chain couples TRBV25-1 to TRBJ1-2; TCRdb picks TRBD1, but there is no DNA to check that call. This CDR3 has 15 amino acids. The germline gives CDR1 MGHDK, CDR2 SYGVNS. The CDR3 loop is CASSEWGLGNYGYTF.

This chain joins TRBV13 and TRBJ2-5; lacking DNA, the TRBD2 call made by TCRdb goes unchecked. The CDR3 is 16 amino acids. Germline V gives CDR1 PRHDT, CDR2 FYEKMQ (reference sequence). The CDR3 reads CASSFLSGGASETQYF.

The chain combines TRBV7-8 with TRBJ2-5; TCRdb reports TRBD1, a call that lacks DNA to check it against. Germline CDR1 is SGHVS and CDR2 is FQNEAQ. The CDR3 extends over 12 amino acids. This CDR3 reads CASSLGDKGQYF. The full variable domain, in which reference TRBV7-8 and TRBJ2-5 provide the parts outside the CDR3, is GAGVSQSPRYKVAKRGQDVALRCDPISGHVSLFWYQQALGQGPEFLTYFQNEAQLDKSGLPSDRFFAERPEGSVSTLKIQRTQQEDSAVYLCASSLGDKGQYFGPGTRLLVL.

This sequence joins TRBV7-8 and TRBJ2-7; with no DNA, the TCRdb D assignment of TRBD2 cannot be verified. CDR1 and CDR2 from the germline V gene are SGHVS and FQNEAQ. CDR3 length equals 16 residues. Here the CDR3 reads CASSPFVRRAAGEQYF.

The chain joins TRBV27 to TRBJ1-2; TCRdb picks TRBD1, but there is no DNA to check that call. This CDR3 has 14 amino acids. In germline, CDR1 is MNHEY, CDR2 SMNVEV (reference sequence). The CDR3 sequence: CASRRIGESNGYTF.

The chain carries TRBV7-9 and TRBJ2-7; TCRdb's D call of TRBD2 is untestable without DNA. The CDR3 sequence is 13 residues long. The germline gives CDR1 SEHNR, CDR2 FQNEAQ (reference sequence). CDR3 protein: CASSSGTSGRADF. Filled out from reference TRBV7-9 and TRBJ2-7, the complete variable domain reads DTGVSQNPRHKITKRGQNVTFRCDPISEHNRLYWYRQTLGQGPEFLTYFQNEAQLEKSRLLSDRFSAERPKGSFSTLEIQRTEQGDSAMYLCASSSGTSGRADFGPGTRLTVT.

J is TRBJ2-1 and V is TRBV4-1; TCRdb returns TRBD1, unconfirmable since there is no DNA. CDR1 is MGHRA, CDR2 YSYEKL, per germline. CDR3 length: 14 residues. The chain's CDR3 is CASSHPGQGDEQFF.

The genes are TRBV19 and TRBJ2-7; checking the TCRdb D call of TRBD2 is not possible without DNA. This CDR3 has 16 amino acids. Germline assignment: CDR1 LNHDA and CDR2 SQIVND (reference sequence). The chain's CDR3 is CASSPAGTSGTYEQYF.

V and J are TRBV4-1 and TRBJ2-3; there is no DNA to check the TCRdb D call of TRBD1. Per the germline V gene, CDR1 is MGHRA and CDR2 is YSYEKL. This CDR3 has 19 residues. The CDR3 protein is CASSPRDTGSPYSTDTQYF.